A single sample gave rise to the 6 T cell receptor beta chains below, sequenced in a study of blood T cell repertoires in COVID-19 (dated by TCRdb to 2018 to 2020). Libraries were made using the immunoSEQ multiplex PCR assay. Held by TCRdb, this immuneACCESS table contains in-frame sequences only and omits some clones. Under half of the omission traces to an unresolved V gene where checked; the cause of the rest is unknown. The sample table records roughly 250,000 clones; about 90% of these occur just once. The top ten clones comprise under 6.5% of the sample. Material for sequencing was PBMCs or T cells enriched from blood (not recorded which). The source of these receptors is a woman aged 30 to 39 with acute COVID-19.

V gene TRBV7-3 combines with J gene TRBJ2-3, with 10 nucleotides matching TRBD2. With 3 bases clipped from V and 0 bases from J, the junction kept 12 bases outside the gene matches. Germline V gene data show CDR1 as SGHTA and CDR2 as FQGTGA. The CDR3 length is 19 residues. The CDR3, as DNA: TGTGCCAGCAGCTTGAGCCCTAGCGGGGGCCGCACAAGCACAGATACGCAGTATTTT. It codes for CASSLSPSGGRTSTDTQYF.

The gene calls are TRBV10-3 and TRBJ2-7, with D perhaps matching TRBD1 (6 bases). This CDR3 region has 13 residues. CDR1 and CDR2 (germline): ENHRY, SYGVKD. V was shortened by 5 bases and J by 5 bases, with 13 bases between the two germline ends. CDR3 in amino acids: CAISKGHNDEQYF. The CDR3 DNA reads as TGTGCCATCAGTAAGGGACATAACGACGAGCAGTACTTC.

The genes are TRBV7-2 and TRBJ2-5, with D unclear. V was shortened by 0 bases and J by 5 bases, with 13 bases between the two germline ends. The CDR3 runs to 15 residues. CDR1 is SGHTA and CDR2 is FQGNSA in the germline V gene. The CDR3 sequence: CASSLAPGLKETQYF. CDR3 coding DNA: TGTGCCAGCAGCTTAGCGCCAGGTCTTAAGGAGACCCAGTACTTC.

This chain joins TRBV30 and TRBJ2-5; the match to TRBD2 covers 7 bases. V was pared by 1 base and J by 3 bases, with 2 bases of the junction left unmatched. Germline-derived CDR1 and CDR2 are GTSNPN and SVGIG (reference sequence). This CDR3 spans 13 amino acids. The CDR3: CAWSGTRKETQYF. The CDR3 nucleotides read TGTGCCTGGAGTGGGACTAGAAAAGAGACCCAGTACTTC.

The V and J genes are TRBV18 and TRBJ2-5; the match to TRBD1 covers 8 bases. With V trimmed by 6 bases and J by 3 bases, 9 bases remained unmatched. Germline V CDR1 and CDR2: KGHSH, LQKENI. This CDR3 comprises 15 residues. CDR3 in amino acids: CASSPGTGWEETQYF. CDR3 DNA: TGTGCCAGCTCCCCCGGGACAGGTTGGGAAGAGACCCAGTACTTC.

This rearrangement joins TRBV5-5 to TRBJ2-7, with D possibly TRBD2 on 5 matching bases. The CDR3 has 16 amino acids. Germline-derived CDR1 and CDR2 are SGHKS and YYEKEE (reference sequence). Trimming took 5 bases from V and 0 from J, leaving 18 bases between them. CDR3 sequence reads: CASRAGYRASSYEQYF. DNA of the CDR3: TGTGCCAGCAGGGCGGGCTACCGGGCGAGCTCCTACGAGCAGTACTTC.